The sequence of this T cell receptor (beta chain) was determined in a study of sequential checkpoint blockade in melanoma. The overall study: Randomization was 1:1 between first-line nivolumab→ipilimumab and ipilimumab→nivolumab. After both sequences, patients received maintenance nivolumab.

Treatment noted: randomized to nivolumab then ipilimumab (arm A) or the reverse (arm B). None of the patients previously received DNA-damaging chemotherapy. PBMC sorting kept live CD3+CD8+ cells without CD19 or CD56. This clone was detected a few times. Sequencing was performed with immunoSEQ multiplex PCR; in TCRdb, only in-frame clones are kept and a portion is missing. The data show 3,500 to 4,500 clones, 60% seen once. This clonotype originated in a human donor with melanoma. The material was CD8+ T cells sorted from blood (inferred from file names), obtained from a patient given nivolumab and ipilimumab in sequence.

Written as DNA, the CDR3 is TGTGCCAGCAGCCCCGCGGGCGGCACTGAAGCTTTCTTT. Protein product: CASSPAGGTEAFF. The V gene is TRBV7-9, the J gene TRBJ1-1; D remains unclear. V was trimmed by 5 bases and J by 4 bases, leaving 11 bases between them. Germline lookup yields CDR1 SEHNR and CDR2 FQNEAQ (reference sequence). The CDR3 extends over 13 amino acids.